This TCR beta chain was retrieved from a study of blood T cell repertoires in COVID-19. About the study: The study drew acute and convalescent COVID-19 samples from the United States, Italy and Spain. T cells, B-cell-depleted T cells, or PBMCs supplied cDNA or gDNA.

Trimming removed 7 bases from V and 1 base from J, with 10 bases in between. CDR3 length equals 13 residues. CDR1 and CDR2 from the germline V gene are MNHNY and SVGAGI (reference sequence). Per the study methods: Reference gene primers were amplified, and this amplification served to estimate nucleated cell counts. The table came from immunoSEQ multiplex PCR; TCRdb's copy has only in-frame clones and leaves some out. The V and J calls and clone size were taken over from that table, and D and trimming were inferred from the DNA. The sample consists of about 210,000 clones, 75% to 90% of them appearing once.

The J gene is TRBJ1-2, the V gene TRBV6-6, with D possibly matching TRBD1 (6 bases). This sequence was found in a woman aged 40 to 55 with acute or convalescent COVID-19. Material for sequencing was peripheral blood. CDR3 protein: CASNAGDNYGYTF. The CDR3 DNA reads TGTGCCAGCAACGCAGGGGATAACTATGGCTACACCTTC.